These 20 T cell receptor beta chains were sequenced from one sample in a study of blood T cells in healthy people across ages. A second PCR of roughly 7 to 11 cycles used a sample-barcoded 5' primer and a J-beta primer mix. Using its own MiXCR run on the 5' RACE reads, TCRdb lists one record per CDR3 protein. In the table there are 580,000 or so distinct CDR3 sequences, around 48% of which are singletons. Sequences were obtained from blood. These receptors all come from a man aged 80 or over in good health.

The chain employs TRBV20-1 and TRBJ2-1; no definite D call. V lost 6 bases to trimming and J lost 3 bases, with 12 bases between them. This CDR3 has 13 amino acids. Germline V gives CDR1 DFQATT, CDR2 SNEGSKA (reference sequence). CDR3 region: CSAQVGIYNEQFF. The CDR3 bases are TGCAGTGCCCAGGTGGGGATCTACAATGAGCAGTTCTTC.

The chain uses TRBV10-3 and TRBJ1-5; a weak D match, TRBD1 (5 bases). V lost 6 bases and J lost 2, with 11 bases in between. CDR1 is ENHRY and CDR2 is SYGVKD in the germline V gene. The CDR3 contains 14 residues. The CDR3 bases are TGTGCCATCAGCAGGGACGTCGGCAATCAGCCCCAGCATTTT. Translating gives CAISRDVGNQPQHF.

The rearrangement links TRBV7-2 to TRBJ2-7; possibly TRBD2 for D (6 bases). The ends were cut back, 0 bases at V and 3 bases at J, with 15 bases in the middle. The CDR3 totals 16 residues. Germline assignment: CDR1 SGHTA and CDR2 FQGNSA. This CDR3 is CASSLARVRGIYEQYF. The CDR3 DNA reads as TGTGCCAGCAGCTTAGCGCGAGTGCGGGGAATCTACGAGCAGTACTTC.

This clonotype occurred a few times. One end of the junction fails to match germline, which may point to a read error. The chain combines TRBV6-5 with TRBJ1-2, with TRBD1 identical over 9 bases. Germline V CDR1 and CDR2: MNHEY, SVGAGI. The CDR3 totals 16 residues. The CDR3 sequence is CASSLQTGTGYYGYTF. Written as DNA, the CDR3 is TGTGCCAGCAGTTTGCAGACCGGGACAGGGTACTACGGCTACACCTTC.

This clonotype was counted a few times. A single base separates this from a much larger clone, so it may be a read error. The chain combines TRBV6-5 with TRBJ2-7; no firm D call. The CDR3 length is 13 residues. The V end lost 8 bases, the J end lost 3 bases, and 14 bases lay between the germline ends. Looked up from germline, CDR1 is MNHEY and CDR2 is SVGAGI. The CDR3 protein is CASAAAMNYEQYF. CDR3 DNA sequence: TGTGCCAGCGCCGCCGCGATGAACTACGAGCAGTACTTC.

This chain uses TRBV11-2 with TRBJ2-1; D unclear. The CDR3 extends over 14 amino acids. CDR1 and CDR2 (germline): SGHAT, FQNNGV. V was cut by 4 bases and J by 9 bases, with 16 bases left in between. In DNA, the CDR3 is TGTGCCAGCAGCTCCCTCCCCTTCCGGACTGAGCAGTTCTTC. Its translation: CASSSLPFRTEQFF.

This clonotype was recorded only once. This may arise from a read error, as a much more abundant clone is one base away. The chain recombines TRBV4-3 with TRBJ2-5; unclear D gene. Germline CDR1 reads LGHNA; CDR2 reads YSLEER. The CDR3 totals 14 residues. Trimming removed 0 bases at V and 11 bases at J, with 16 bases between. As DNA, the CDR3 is TGCGCCAGCAGCCAAGAATCGTCGGGCAATGAGCAGTACTTC. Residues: CASSQESSGNEQYF.

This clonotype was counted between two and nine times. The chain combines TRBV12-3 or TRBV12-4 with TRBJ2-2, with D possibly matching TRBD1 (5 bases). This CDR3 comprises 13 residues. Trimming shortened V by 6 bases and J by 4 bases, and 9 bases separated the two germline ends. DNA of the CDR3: TGTGCCAGCAGGAGTAGGGGCACCGGGGAGCTGTTTTTT. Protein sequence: CASRSRGTGELFF.

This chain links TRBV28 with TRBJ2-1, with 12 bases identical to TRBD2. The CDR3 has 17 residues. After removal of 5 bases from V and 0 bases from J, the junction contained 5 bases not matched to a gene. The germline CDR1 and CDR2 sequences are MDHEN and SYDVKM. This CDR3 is CASSAVLAGGSYNEQFF. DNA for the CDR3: TGTGCCAGCAGTGCGGTACTAGCGGGAGGCTCCTACAATGAGCAGTTCTTC.

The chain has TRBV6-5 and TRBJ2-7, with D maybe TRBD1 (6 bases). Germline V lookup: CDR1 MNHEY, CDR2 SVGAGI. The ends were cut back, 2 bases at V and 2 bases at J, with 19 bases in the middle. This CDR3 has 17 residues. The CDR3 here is CASSYGGPDRGAYEQYF. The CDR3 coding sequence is TGTGCCAGCAGTTACGGGGGCCCAGACCGGGGTGCCTACGAGCAGTACTTC.

DNA for the CDR3: TGTGCCAGCAGTGGCGTTTCATACCAGAACACTGAAGCTTTCTTT. It specifies CASSGVSYQNTEAFF. The chain couples TRBV6-2 or TRBV6-3 to TRBJ1-1; D is unclear. The V gene lost 5 bases and the J gene lost 1 base, with 14 bases spanning the gap. The CDR3 length is 15 residues. Germline values: CDR1 MNHEY, CDR2 SVGEGT.

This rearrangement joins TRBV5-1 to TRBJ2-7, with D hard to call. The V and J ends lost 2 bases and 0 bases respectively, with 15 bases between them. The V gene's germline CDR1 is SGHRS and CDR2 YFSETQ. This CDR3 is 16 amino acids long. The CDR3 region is CASSFQAGWSSYEQYF. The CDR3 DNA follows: TGCGCCAGCAGCTTCCAGGCAGGCTGGAGCTCCTACGAGCAGTACTTC.

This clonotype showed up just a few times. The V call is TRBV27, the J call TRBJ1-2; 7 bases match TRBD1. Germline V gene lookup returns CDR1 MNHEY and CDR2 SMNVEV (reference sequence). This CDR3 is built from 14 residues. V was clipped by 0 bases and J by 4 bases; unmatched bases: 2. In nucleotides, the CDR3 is TGTGCCAGCAGTTTATCCCGGACAGGCTATGGCTACACCTTC. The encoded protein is CASSLSRTGYGYTF.

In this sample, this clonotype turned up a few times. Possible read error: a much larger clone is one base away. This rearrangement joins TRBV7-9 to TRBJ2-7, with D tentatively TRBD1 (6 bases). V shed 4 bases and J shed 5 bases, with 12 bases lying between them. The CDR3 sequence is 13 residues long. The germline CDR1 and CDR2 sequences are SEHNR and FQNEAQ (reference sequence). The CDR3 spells CASSSTGFDEQYF. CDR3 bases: TGTGCCAGCAGCTCTACAGGGTTTGACGAGCAGTACTTC.

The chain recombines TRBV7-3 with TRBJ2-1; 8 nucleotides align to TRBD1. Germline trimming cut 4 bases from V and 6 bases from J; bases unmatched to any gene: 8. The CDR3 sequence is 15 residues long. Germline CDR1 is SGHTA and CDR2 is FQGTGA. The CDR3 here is CASSSPGQAFNEQFF. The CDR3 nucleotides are TGTGCCAGCAGCTCACCGGGACAGGCCTTCAATGAGCAGTTCTTC.

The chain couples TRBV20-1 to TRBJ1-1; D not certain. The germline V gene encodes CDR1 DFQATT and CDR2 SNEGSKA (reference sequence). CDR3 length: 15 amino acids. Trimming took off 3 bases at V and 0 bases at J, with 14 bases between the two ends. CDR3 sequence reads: CSASLTGLMNTEAFF. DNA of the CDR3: TGCAGTGCTAGTCTCACCGGGCTAATGAACACTGAAGCTTTCTTT.

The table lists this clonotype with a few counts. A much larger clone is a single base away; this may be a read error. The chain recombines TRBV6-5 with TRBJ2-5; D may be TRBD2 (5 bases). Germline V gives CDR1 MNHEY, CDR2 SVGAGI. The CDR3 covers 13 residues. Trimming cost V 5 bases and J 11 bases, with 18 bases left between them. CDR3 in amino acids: CASSDASLKGQYF. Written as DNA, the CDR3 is TGTGCCAGCAGTGACGCTAGCCTTAAAGGGCAGTACTTC.

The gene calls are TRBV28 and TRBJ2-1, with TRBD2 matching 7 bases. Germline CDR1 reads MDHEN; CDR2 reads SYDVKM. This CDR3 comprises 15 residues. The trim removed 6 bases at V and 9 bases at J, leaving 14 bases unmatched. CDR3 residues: CASRQGLTGEGEQFF. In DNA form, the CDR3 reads TGTGCCAGCAGGCAGGGACTAACGGGAGAGGGTGAGCAGTTCTTC. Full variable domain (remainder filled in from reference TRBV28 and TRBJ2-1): DVKVTQSSRYLVKRTGEKVFLECVQDMDHENMFWYRQDPGLGLRLIYFSYDVKMKEKGDIPEGYSVSREKKERFSLILESASTNQTSMYLCASRQGLTGEGEQFFGPGTRLTVL.

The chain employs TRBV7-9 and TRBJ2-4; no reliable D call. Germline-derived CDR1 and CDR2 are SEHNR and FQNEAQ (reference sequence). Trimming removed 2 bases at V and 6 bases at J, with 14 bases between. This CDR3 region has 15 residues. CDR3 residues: CASSLPSPEGNIQYF. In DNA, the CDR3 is TGTGCCAGCAGCTTACCCTCCCCAGAAGGAAACATTCAGTACTTC.

CDR3: CATSRDQRRGRGDLSSYNEQFF. The CDR3 coding sequence is TGTGCCACCAGCAGAGATCAACGCCGGGGCAGGGGCGATTTAAGCTCCTACAATGAGCAGTTCTTC. The V gene is TRBV15, the J gene TRBJ2-1; maybe TRBD1 (6 bases). The ends were cut back, 0 bases at V and 0 bases at J, with 27 bases in the middle. Germline CDR1 reads LNHNV; CDR2 reads YYDKDF (reference sequence). The CDR3 is 22 residues long.